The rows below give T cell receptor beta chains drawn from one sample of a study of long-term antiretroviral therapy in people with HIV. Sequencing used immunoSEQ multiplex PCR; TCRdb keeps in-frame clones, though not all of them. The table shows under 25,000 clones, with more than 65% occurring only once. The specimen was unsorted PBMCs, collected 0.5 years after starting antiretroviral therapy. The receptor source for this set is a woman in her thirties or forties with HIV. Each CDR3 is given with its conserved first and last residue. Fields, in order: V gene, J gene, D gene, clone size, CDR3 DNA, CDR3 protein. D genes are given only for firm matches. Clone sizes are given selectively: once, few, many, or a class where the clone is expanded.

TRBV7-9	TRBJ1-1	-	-	TGTGCCAGCAGCCCGTTGCAGGGTATAGGGAACACTGAAGCTTTCTTT	CASSPLQGIGNTEAFF
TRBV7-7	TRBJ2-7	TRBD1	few	TGTGCCAGCAGTTTAGACAGGGGGAACGAGCAGTACTTC	CASSLDRGNEQYF
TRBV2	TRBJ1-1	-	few	TGTGCCAGCAGTGAAACGTTTCCTGAAGCTTTCTTT	CASSETFPEAFF
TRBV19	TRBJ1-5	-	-	TGTGCCAGTAGTATAGATCTTGGGGATGCTCGCAATCAGCCCCAGCATTTT	CASSIDLGDARNQPQHF
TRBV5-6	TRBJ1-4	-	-	TGTGCCAGCAGCTTGCCTGGGGCGGCTAATGAAAAACTGTTTTTT	CASSLPGAANEKLFF
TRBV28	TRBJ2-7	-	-	TGTGCCAGCAGTCCGTCCGCCGGGGTCACCTACGAGCAGTACTTC	CASSPSAGVTYEQYF
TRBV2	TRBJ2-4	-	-	TGTGCCAGCAGTGTAACCGGCAGGGAGGAAAACATTCAGTACTTC	CASSVTGREENIQYF
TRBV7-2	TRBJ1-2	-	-	TGTGCCAGCAGCTCCGGGACGGTCTATGGCTACACCTTC	CASSSGTVYGYTF
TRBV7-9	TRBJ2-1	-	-	TGTGCCAGCAGCTTAGAACCCCTAGACCTTATCTCCTACAATGAGCAGTTCTTC	CASSLEPLDLISYNEQFF
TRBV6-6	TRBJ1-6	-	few	TGTGCCAGCAGACGAGAGACAATCCTTAATTCACCCCTCCACTTT	CASRRETILNSPLHF
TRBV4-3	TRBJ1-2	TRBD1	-	TGCGCCAGCAGCCAAGAAAGGACAGGGGCCCCATATTATGGCTACACCTTC	CASSQERTGAPYYGYTF
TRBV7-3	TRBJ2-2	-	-	TGTGCCAGCCGTAATATGGGGCCCAACACCGGGGAGCTGTTTTTT	CASRNMGPNTGELFF
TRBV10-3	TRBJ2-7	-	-	TGTGCCATCAGTCTGCCGTCCGGCGAGCAGTACTTC	CAISLPSGEQYF
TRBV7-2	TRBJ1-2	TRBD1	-	TGTGCCAGCAGCCTCAATCAGGGGGCGCGTAACTATGGCTACACCTTC	CASSLNQGARNYGYTF
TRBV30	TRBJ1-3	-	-	TGTGCCTGGAGTGTTTATGAAAACACCATATATTTT	CAWSVYENTIYF
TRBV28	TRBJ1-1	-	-	TGTGCCAGCAGTTTAGGAGTTCAAGCTTTCTTT	CASSLGVQAFF
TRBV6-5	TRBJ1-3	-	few	TGTGCCAGCACCGGGGGGGGCTCTGGAAACACCATATATTTT	CASTGGGSGNTIYF
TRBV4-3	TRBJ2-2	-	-	TGCGCCAGCAGCCGTCAGACTTACGACACCGGGGAGCTGTTTTTT	CASSRQTYDTGELFF
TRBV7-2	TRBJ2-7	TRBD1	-	TGTGCCAGCAGCTCGACAGGGCTAGAGCAGTACTTC	CASSSTGLEQYF
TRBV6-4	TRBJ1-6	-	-	TGTGCCAGCAGTGACTCGACGGGGCTCGGTTCACCCCTCCACTTT	CASSDSTGLGSPLHF
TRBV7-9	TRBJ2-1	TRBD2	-	TGTGCCAGCAACCAAGGGAGGGGAGTACTATACAATGAGCAGTTCTTC	CASNQGRGVLYNEQFF
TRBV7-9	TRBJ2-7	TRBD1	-	TGTGCCAGCAGCCCACAGGGGACCTACGAGCAGTACTTC	CASSPQGTYEQYF
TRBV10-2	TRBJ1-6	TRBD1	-	TGCGCCAGCAGTGGGGGGACAGGGGGATACAATTCACCCCTCCACTTT	CASSGGTGGYNSPLHF
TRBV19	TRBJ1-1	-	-	TGTGCCAGTAGTGTTCCCTACGGGGGCACTGAAGCTTTCTTT	CASSVPYGGTEAFF
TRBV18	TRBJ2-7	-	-	TGTGCCAGCTCACCACCGGGAATAGGGGGTGTGCAGTACTTC	CASSPPGIGGVQYF
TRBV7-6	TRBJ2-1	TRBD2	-	TGTGCCAGCAGCCCTGGAAGCGGGGGGGTCTACAATGAGCAGTTCTTC	CASSPGSGGVYNEQFF
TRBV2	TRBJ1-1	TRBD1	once	TGTGCCAGCAGTTCTAGGGGGCTGAACACTGAAGCTTTCTTT	CASSSRGLNTEAFF
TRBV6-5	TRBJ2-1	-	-	TGTGCCAGCAGTACCCTGAATACAGCGTACAATGAGCAGTTCTTC	CASSTLNTAYNEQFF
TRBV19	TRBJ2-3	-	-	TGTGCCAGTAGTAAACGACCGAGTATGGTAACAGATACGCAGTATTTT	CASSKRPSMVTDTQYF